This T cell receptor (beta chain) originates from a study of blood T cell repertoires in COVID-19. The CDR3 loop spans 16 amino acids. Germline CDR1 reads SGDLS; CDR2 reads YYNGEE. V shed 0 bases, J shed 2 bases, and the junction held 6 bases outside the gene matches. Source study methods: Estimation of nucleated cell counts relied on the amplification of reference gene primers. Assay used: immunoSEQ multiplex PCR; TCRdb lists only in-frame clones, some missing. Clone size and V and J calls were adopted from that table, with D and trimming inferred from the DNA. The sample shows some 290,000 clones, roughly 90% of them seen only once. Seattle enrolled patients during active infection and tracked them longitudinally. This clone came up a few times.

The chain recombines TRBV9 with TRBJ1-1, with TRBD1 matching over 8 bases. The sequenced sample was peripheral blood. This sequence originates from a woman aged 30 to 39 with COVID-19, enrolled during active disease. CDR3 DNA: TGTGCCAGCAGCGTAGGGGCCGGACAGGGTAACACTGAAGCTTTCTTT. It specifies CASSVGAGQGNTEAFF.